This TCR beta chain was captured by sequencing in a study of blood T cells in healthy people across ages (dated by TCRdb to between 2014 and 2017). About the full investigation: Template switching captured roughly one uniquely barcoded TCR beta cDNA molecule per two T cells in model experiments. Using deep sequencing normalized with unique cDNA molecular identifiers, the study measured how TCR beta repertoire diversity changes with age. Donors were grouped into four age groups: young (average approximately 16 years), middle-aged (approximately 41), aged (roughly 62) and long-lived (just over 80). To avoid experimental bias, donors of different ages were distributed randomly across sequencing lanes. Two additional independent replicas of 1 million unique cDNA reads from the same blood draw were analyzed for two donors (one aged 18 to 30 and one aged 80 or older).

Study-level results and caveats: Donor CMV infection status was unknown, potentially confounding age-related changes in expanded clonotypes. Compared with the aged group, more naive CD4+ T cells, fewer expanded clones and increased TCR diversity were shown by the long-lived group, suggesting age selection. As age increased, observed TCR beta diversity per million T cells dropped in a roughly linear way, and a significant reduction was already evident by age 40. The percentage of naive T cells measured by flow cytometry correlated strongly with observed TCR beta diversity. Since profiling was done on bulk unsorted PBMCs, naive and antigen-experienced compartments could not be conclusively compared. Estimates of total diversity based on one million sequenced T cells were regarded as lower bounds and as underestimates.

The library was built by means of 5' RACE. Reads for this sample came from an Illumina HiSeq 2500. A second PCR of roughly 7 to 11 cycles was run with a J-beta primer mix and a sample-barcoded 5' primer. A unique molecular identifier was introduced onto each TCR beta cDNA molecule by a template-switch 5' adaptor carrying 12 random nucleotides. Each sample yielded at least 2.5 million CDR3-containing paired-end reads. First-strand cDNA was synthesized from all RNA with the Mint cDNA synthesis kit, primed by a TRBC-specific oligonucleotide. Following uracil-DNA glycosylase treatment, a first 18-cycle PCR with universal primers M1SS and BC2_uni_R was performed on all cDNA. As for the authors' bioinformatics: For normalization, 1 million high-quality reads were randomly selected from each sample, with every read carrying a distinct molecular identifier. Reads sharing molecular identifiers were discarded rather than binned into consensus sequences. MiTCR, set to a Q25 quality threshold and the strictest error-elimination algorithm, was used for CDR3 identification, clonotype clustering and error correction. A nonparametric unseen species model with Euler transformation was used to estimate lower-bound total TCR beta diversity. TCRdb handled the public reads itself, with Q25 trimming in fastp and clone calling in MiXCR, and kept productive beta chains. Each entry merges the rows of one CDR3 protein and shows their most common DNA and genes. TCRdb, not the authors, supplied the V and J calls. The sample records around 1.7 million distinct CDR3 sequences, over 25% of which are singletons. Roughly 8.2% of the sample is held by the ten biggest clonotypes.

This clonotype was seen a handful of times. What antigen it recognizes has not been identified. Base qualities are missing; no much larger clone stands one base away. Systemically healthy Caucasian individuals from Russia, 39 in total and aged roughly 6 to 100 years, were included as donors. Each donor gave ten milliliters of peripheral blood, collected into EDTA-treated Vacutainer tubes. PBMCs were isolated by Ficoll-Paque density-gradient centrifugation, with at least 6 million obtained per sample. Trizol reagent was used to extract total RNA from PBMCs, with at least 6 micrograms per sample. For every donor, an aliquot of PBMCs went through flow cytometry to measure the percentages of naive CD45RAhigh/CD27high T cells. Trimming costs V 6 bases and J 2 bases, and their ends lie 11 bases apart. The CDR3 spans 14 residues, from the cysteine through the phenylalanine. Here the CDR3 DNA is all that survives: 42 bases in frame from base 1. Reading the germline V gene gives CDR1 MNHEY and CDR2 SVGAGI.

The rearranged segments are TRBV6-5 and TRBJ1-5; the D gene is perhaps TRBD1, on 6 matching bases. The source is a woman aged 30 to 39 in good health. Sequencing was carried out using blood. The DNA sequence reads TGTGCCAGCAGGTCACAGGGTGGCAATCAGCCCCAGCATTTT. Translated, this gives CASRSQGGNQPQHF.